These 16 T cell receptor beta chains originate from one sample sequenced in a study of T-cell memory formation after mild COVID-19. A single record per CDR3 protein comes from TCRdb applying MiXCR to the 5' RACE reads. The sample holds roughly 600,000 distinct CDR3 sequences, about a sixth seen once. The sequenced sample consisted of PBMCs or a T cell subset sorted from them (not recorded which). The receptors derive from an adult woman who had mild COVID-19 (a few samples of this study predate the infection). Cell type and time point are not known.

This clonotype was seen many times. The chain is built from TRBV12-3 or TRBV12-4 and TRBJ1-5; D may be TRBD1 (5 bases). The CDR3 spans 13 residues. V lost 6 bases to trimming and J lost 4 bases, with 10 bases between them. CDR3 sequence: CASSGTRNQPQHF. The CDR3 region has the DNA TGTGCCAGCAGCGGGACCCGGAATCAGCCCCAGCATTTT.

This clonotype was counted a few times. The CDR3 bases are TGTGCCAGCAGCCACGCGGTTAGCGGGGGATACACAGATACGCAGTATTTT. Translated: CASSHAVSGGYTDTQYF. J is TRBJ2-3 and V is TRBV14; 9 positions agree with TRBD2. Losses at the gene ends were 3 bases for V and 2 bases for J; bases not matched to a gene: 9. CDR3 length equals 17 residues. Germline V CDR1 and CDR2: SGHDN, FVKESK.

The CDR3 nucleotides are TGCGCCAGCAGCCAGGGATTCCGGACCGCTGGAAACACCATATATTTT. This encodes CASSQGFRTAGNTIYF. The chain links TRBV4-3 to TRBJ1-3; D remains unclear. Germline lookup yields CDR1 LGHNA and CDR2 YSLEER. CDR3 length: 16 amino acids. Trimming stripped 3 bases from V and 2 bases from J, with 14 bases between.

In this sample, this clonotype turned up a few times. This chain joins TRBV29-1 and TRBJ1-4; D gene ambiguous. The V gene lost 0 bases and the J gene lost 7 bases, with 15 bases spanning the gap. CDR3 length: 15 amino acids. Germline assignment: CDR1 SQVTM and CDR2 ANQGSEA. The CDR3 nucleotides read TGCAGCGTTGAAGAAGGCATGATAGCCGGTGAAAAACTGTTTTTT. This codes for CSVEEGMIAGEKLFF.

Only a few counts were recorded for this clonotype. The chain employs TRBV18 and TRBJ1-5, with D maybe TRBD1 (5 bases). The V gene lost 6 bases and the J gene lost 2 bases, with 11 bases spanning the gap. CDR3 length: 14 amino acids. The V gene's germline CDR1 is KGHSH and CDR2 LQKENI. Here the CDR3 reads CASSLDKGNQPQHF. The CDR3 nucleotides are TGTGCCAGCTCTCTGGACAAGGGCAATCAGCCCCAGCATTTT.

CDR3 protein: CAIRSASGVYNEQFF. The CDR3 DNA reads TGTGCCATCAGGTCGGCAAGCGGGGTCTACAATGAGCAGTTCTTC. V gene TRBV10-3 combines with J gene TRBJ2-1; 7 nucleotides align to TRBD2. The V and J ends lost 6 bases and 3 bases, in that order; junction bases with no gene match: 8. This CDR3 has 15 amino acids. The germline V gene encodes CDR1 ENHRY and CDR2 SYGVKD.

The chain has TRBV11-2 and TRBJ1-6; possible D gene TRBD1, 6 bases. The CDR3 runs to 18 residues. V lost 5 bases and J lost 0, with 17 bases in between. The germline V gene encodes CDR1 SGHAT and CDR2 FQNNGV. The CDR3 coding sequence is TGTGCCAGCAGCAAGGACAGCGATATGAGCTCCTATAATTCACCCCTCCACTTT. This translates into CASSKDSDMSSYNSPLHF.

In this sample, this clonotype turned up a few times. The J gene is TRBJ1-1, the V gene TRBV6-5; the match to TRBD1 covers 7 bases. CDR3 size: 16 residues. The germline gives CDR1 MNHEY, CDR2 SVGAGI. The V segment lost 0 bases and the J segment 3 bases; nucleotides outside the gene matches: 7. CDR3 sequence: CASSYSKYRGDTEAFF. As DNA, the CDR3 is TGTGCCAGCAGTTACTCGAAATACAGGGGAGACACTGAAGCTTTCTTT.

The J gene is TRBJ1-5, the V gene TRBV5-1, with D unclear. Trimming shortened V by 0 bases and J by 5 bases, and 9 bases separated the two germline ends. The CDR3 sequence is 14 residues long. Per germline, CDR1 SGHRS and CDR2 YFSETQ. As DNA, the CDR3 is TGCGCCAGCAGCTTGGTAGGGCTCGATCAGCCCCAGCATTTT. This gives the protein CASSLVGLDQPQHF.

V usage is TRBV12-3 or TRBV12-4 and J usage is TRBJ2-1, with 10 bases matching TRBD2. V trimming: 6 bases; J trimming: 9 bases; junction bases outside the gene matches: 11. This CDR3 region has 15 residues. CDR3 nucleotide sequence: TGTGCCAGCAGCTCACTGACTAGCGGGTTTATTGAGCAGTTCTTC. Protein sequence: CASSSLTSGFIEQFF.

This clonotype was observed many times. The genes are TRBV5-1 and TRBJ1-1; D gene ambiguous. This CDR3 has 14 amino acids. CDR1 SGHRS and CDR2 YFSETQ come from the germline V gene. V was pared by 2 bases and J by 4 bases, with 12 bases between. Here the CDR3 DNA reads TGCGCCAGCAGCTTAGCGGGGTTGGGCACTGAAGCTTTCTTT. It encodes CASSLAGLGTEAFF.

This chain joins TRBV19 and TRBJ2-3, with 11 nucleotides matching TRBD2. The CDR3 is made up of 14 amino acids. V dropped 4 bases and J dropped 7; count of bases not matched to a gene: 4. Germline assignment: CDR1 LNHDA and CDR2 SQIVND (reference sequence). CDR3 in DNA: TGTGCCAGTAGTACTAGCGGGGGGAGTCATACGCAGTATTTT. Protein sequence: CASSTSGGSHTQYF. The full variable domain, its missing parts supplied by reference TRBV19 and TRBJ2-3, is DGGITQSPKYLFRKEGQNVTLSCEQNLNHDAMYWYRQDPGQGLRLIYYSQIVNDFQKGDIAEGYSVSREKKESFPLTVTSAQKNPTAFYLCASSTSGGSHTQYFGPGTRLTVL.

This clonotype was found a few times. This rearrangement joins TRBV6-2 or TRBV6-3 to TRBJ2-2; D is unresolved. Per the germline V gene, CDR1 is MNHEY and CDR2 is SVGEGT. The CDR3 covers 14 residues. V dropped 2 bases and J dropped 6 bases, with 10 bases sitting between them. The CDR3 spells CASSYDGLAGELFF. The CDR3 DNA follows: TGTGCCAGCAGTTACGATGGGTTGGCCGGGGAGCTGTTTTTT.

This clonotype was picked up a small number of times. The chain couples TRBV7-6 to TRBJ1-6; tentatively, D is TRBD1 (6 bases). CDR1 and CDR2 (germline): SGHVS, FNYEAQ. Between the trimmed V and J ends, which lost 7 bases and 5 bases, there was a span of 12 bases. The CDR3 totals 14 residues. The CDR3 coding sequence is TGTGCCAGCAAACAAGGACAGAATAATTCACCCCTCCACTTT. It codes for CASKQGQNNSPLHF.

A few counts support this clonotype. The rearrangement uses TRBV13 and TRBJ1-6; the D gene is possibly TRBD1 (5 bases). The V gene's germline CDR1 is PRHDT and CDR2 FYEKMQ (reference sequence). The CDR3 sequence is 18 residues long. With 7 bases removed from V and 5 bases from J, the gap between germline ends came to 24 bases. The CDR3 DNA follows: TGTGCCAGCAATCGGTGGCTGGATCGGGACGGTGATAATTCACCCCTCCACTTT. Amino acids: CASNRWLDRDGDNSPLHF.

The sample holds a few counts of this clonotype. The V gene is TRBV5-1, the J gene TRBJ1-2; 8 bases are a match to TRBD1. V lost 1 base to trimming and J lost 5 bases; unmatched junction nucleotides: 7. The CDR3 contains 15 residues. In germline, CDR1 is SGHRS, CDR2 YFSETQ. The CDR3 DNA is TGCGCCAGCAGCTTGAATCCGACAGGGGTTTATGGCTACACCTTC. This sequence encodes CASSLNPTGVYGYTF.